This TCR beta chain comes out of a study of blood T cell repertoires in COVID-19. Produced via immunoSEQ multiplex PCR; TCRdb's table is partial and in-frame only. The repertoire holds more than 150,000 clones, with approximately 90% as singletons. There are 15 residues in the CDR3. Germline V gene data show CDR1 as MNHEY and CDR2 as SVGAGI. Trimming stripped 6 bases from V and 4 bases from J, with 16 bases between. The sequencing input was peripheral blood. This chain uses TRBV6-5 with TRBJ1-5; D not resolved. This receptor was taken from a man aged 45-60 years with acute or convalescent COVID-19. CDR3 in DNA: TGTGCCAGCAGCCCCGGAGGGTCGGGGAATCAGCCCCAGCATTTT. This encodes CASSPGGSGNQPQHF.